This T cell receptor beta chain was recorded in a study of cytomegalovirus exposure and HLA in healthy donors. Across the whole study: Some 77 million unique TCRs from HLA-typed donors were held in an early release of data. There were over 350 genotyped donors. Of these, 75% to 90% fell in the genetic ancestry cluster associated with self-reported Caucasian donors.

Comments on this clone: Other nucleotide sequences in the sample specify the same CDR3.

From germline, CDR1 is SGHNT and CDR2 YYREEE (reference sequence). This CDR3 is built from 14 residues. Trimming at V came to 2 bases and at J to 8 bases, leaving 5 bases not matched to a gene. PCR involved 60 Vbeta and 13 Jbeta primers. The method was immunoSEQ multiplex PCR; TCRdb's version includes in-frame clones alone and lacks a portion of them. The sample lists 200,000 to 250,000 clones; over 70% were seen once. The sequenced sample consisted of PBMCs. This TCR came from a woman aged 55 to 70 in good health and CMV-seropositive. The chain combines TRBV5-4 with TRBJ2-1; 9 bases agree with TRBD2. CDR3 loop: CASSLKREVDEQFF. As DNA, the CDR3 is TGTGCCAGCAGCTTAAAGCGGGAGGTCGATGAGCAGTTCTTC.